This TCR beta chain was identified in a study of metastatic and nonmetastatic thyroid tumors (dated by TCRdb to the early 2020s). About the study as a whole: The researchers compared repertoires between peripheral blood samples and tumor or nodule tissue samples from patients with malignant or benign thyroid disease.

No treatment had been received by any patient before thyroid surgery. Using T-cell receptor beta sequencing, the study looked back at clinical samples from patients collected from the early 2010s to the late 2010s. The CDR3, from cysteine to phenylalanine, totals 14 residues. Only the CDR3 DNA is retained, 42 bases long and in frame from the first base. CDR1 and CDR2 are read off the germline V gene (reference sequence) as LNHNV and YYDKDF. The germline V end is reduced by 3 bases and the J end by 5 bases; junction bases left unmatched: 1. The protocol used for the library was PCR. Sequencer: Illumina HiSeq 4000. High-throughput sequencing was used to profile the TCR beta-chain CDR3 region of each patient. Under the source paper's analysis protocol: The researchers built a classifier to tell apart papillary thyroid cancer patients with distant metastasis, based on CDR3 differences among clinicopathological groups. Repertoire diversity was assessed with the Shannon index, and tumor-blood repertoire similarity with the Morisita-Horn index. The raw public reads went through TCRdb reprocessing: fastp at Q25, MiXCR clone calling, in-frame beta chains kept. The V and J calls come from TCRdb's annotation, not from the publication. For this sample there are roughly 93,000 clones; about 13% appear just once. Around 10% of the sample goes to the ten largest clones.

Paper-wide results and their limitations: In both blood and tumor samples, malignant tumors were reported to have significantly higher TCR beta diversity than benign nodules.

This clone was seen repeatedly, ten times or more. Its cognate antigen has yet to be identified. No qualities accompany the bases; no much larger clone lies one base away. The chain employs TRBV15 and TRBJ2-5; 12 bases in between match TRBD2. The sequenced material came from blood. The source is a female donor with papillary thyroid cancer or a benign thyroid nodule (not recorded which). Some clones in this sample may be carry-over from other donors' samples. In nucleotides, the sequence is TGTGCCACCAGCAGCGGGACTAGCGGGGAGACCCAGTACTTC. Translated, it reads CATSSGTSGETQYF. The reference TRBV15 and TRBJ2-5 proteins fill in what lies around the CDR3, so the full variable domain reads DAMVIQNPRYQVTQFGKPVTLSCSQTLNHNVMYWYQQKSSQAPKLLFHYYDKDFNNEADTPDNFQSRRPNTSFCFLDIRSPGLGDTAMYLCATSSGTSGETQYFGPGTRLLVL.